The next 3 T cell receptor beta chains were all read from a single sample in a study of human T cells and chemical hapten exposure. The time point: patch test 3, about 24 weeks after DPC sensitization. Stated treatment: therapeutic diphenylcyclopropenone sensitization with weekly scalp DPC. TCRdb fed the RACE reads into MiXCR, producing one record per CDR3 protein. The table includes 100,000 or so distinct CDR3 sequences, around 34% detected once. Material: whole blood, obtained in connection with sensitization to the hapten diphenylcyclopropenone (DPC). The receptor set was obtained from a man aged 40-50 years with alopecia areata. Some clones in this sample may be carry-over from other donors' samples.

This clonotype was counted between two and nine times. The genes are TRBV13 and TRBJ2-3; 10 bases fit TRBD2. The V gene end was trimmed by 3 bases and the J gene end by 1 base; junction bases not matched to a gene: 4. The CDR3 extends over 16 amino acids. CDR1 and CDR2 from the germline V gene are PRHDT and FYEKMQ (reference sequence). The CDR3, as DNA: TGTGCCAGCAGCTTCTGGGGGACTAGCGGCACAGATACGCAGTATTTT. Translated, it gives CASSFWGTSGTDTQYF.

The chain links TRBV19 to TRBJ2-4, with D tentatively TRBD1 (6 bases). V shed 9 bases and J shed 1 base, with 13 bases lying between them. Germline loops: CDR1 LNHDA, CDR2 SQIVND (reference sequence). The CDR3 is made up of 14 amino acids. The DNA for the CDR3 is TGTGCCAGCAGCCCTCAGGGGGCCAAAAACATTCAGTACTTC. Its translation: CASSPQGAKNIQYF.

The V and J genes are TRBV27 and TRBJ2-7, with TRBD1 identical over 9 bases. The CDR3 length is 15 residues. Germline V gene data show CDR1 as MNHEY and CDR2 as SMNVEV (reference sequence). V gave up 0 bases and J gave up 2 bases; unmatched junction bases: 2. DNA of the CDR3: TGTGCCAGCAGTTTATCCGGGGACAGGGCCTACGAGCAGTACTTC. It is translated as CASSLSGDRAYEQYF.